This entry lists 24 T cell receptor beta chains sequenced from one sample in a study of CD8+CD57+ T cells in acquired aplastic anemia. Sequencing involved patients with CD8+CD57+ cell expansion previously shown by flow cytometry. Investigators profiled TCR beta VDJ and CDR3 from genomic DNA template. From the reads, TCRdb called clonotypes with MiXCR, one entry per CDR3 protein. The sample yields roughly 220,000 distinct CDR3 sequences, 50% to 70% seen once. Input material: sorted CD4+, CD8+, or CD8+CD57+ T cells (not recorded which) from PBMCs. These receptors were collected from a human donor with aplastic anemia.

The chain recombines TRBV29-1 with TRBJ1-2; TRBD1 might be the D (6 bases). The V and J ends lost 3 bases and 8 bases respectively, with 25 bases between them. CDR3 length equals 16 residues. Germline CDR1 and CDR2: SQVTM and ANQGSEA. CDR3 residues: CSVELAALRGGGGYTF. The CDR3 coding sequence is TGCAGCGTTGAGCTAGCAGCCCTCAGGGGAGGTGGCGGCTACACCTTC.

V usage is TRBV7-9 and J usage is TRBJ2-2; 12 nucleotides align to TRBD2. From germline, CDR1 is SEHNR and CDR2 FQNEAQ (reference sequence). The CDR3 is made up of 18 amino acids. J lost 6 bases, V lost 5 bases, and 13 bases had no gene match. This CDR3 is CASSPSVLAGGLAGELFF. CDR3 coding DNA: TGTGCCAGCAGCCCTTCCGTCCTAGCGGGGGGGCTGGCCGGGGAGCTGTTTTTT.

The chain joins TRBV15 to TRBJ1-1; possible D gene TRBD1, 6 bases. Trimming pared 5 bases from V and 4 bases from J, leaving 26 bases between. The CDR3 contains 18 residues. The germline V gene encodes CDR1 LNHNV and CDR2 YYDKDF (reference sequence). The CDR3 loop is CATSGPSGGASLTTEAFF. CDR3 nucleotides: TGTGCCACCAGCGGACCAAGTGGGGGGGCGAGTCTGACCACTGAAGCTTTCTTT.

V gene TRBV29-1 combines with J gene TRBJ2-3; D remains unclear. Trimming cost V 3 bases and J 0 bases, with 10 bases left between them. Germline V gene data show CDR1 as SQVTM and CDR2 as ANQGSEA. The CDR3 contains 14 residues. CDR3 protein: CSVDWPPSTDTQYF. The CDR3 region has the DNA TGCAGCGTTGATTGGCCGCCTAGCACAGATACGCAGTATTTT.

This clonotype was seen just once. This chain connects TRBV6-5 to TRBJ2-5, with TRBD2 matching over 11 bases. Trimming removed 4 bases from V and 5 bases from J; junction bases left unmatched: 12. Per germline, CDR1 MNHEY and CDR2 SVGAGI. The CDR3 sequence is 17 residues long. The CDR3 sequence: CASSSPNSGRVGETQYF. CDR3 DNA sequence: TGTGCCAGCAGTTCTCCCAATAGCGGGAGGGTAGGGGAGACCCAGTACTTC.

This clonotype appeared a single time. The CDR3, as DNA: TGTGCCAGCGGAGGCTCAACTTCCGCGGAGACCCAGTACTTC. This sequence encodes CASGGSTSAETQYF. The chain has TRBV2 and TRBJ2-5, with D perhaps matching TRBD2 (5 bases). V was pared by 8 bases and J by 5 bases, with 18 bases between. Germline CDR1 is SNHLY and CDR2 is FYNNEI. This CDR3 region has 14 residues.

This chain connects TRBV2 to TRBJ2-2, with a tentative D call TRBD2 (6 bases). The germline V gene encodes CDR1 SNHLY and CDR2 FYNNEI. Trimming cost V 6 bases and J 0 bases, with 11 bases left between them. The CDR3 is 15 residues long. CDR3 sequence (DNA): TGTGCCAGCAGCGTAGCGGCAGCGAACACCGGGGAGCTGTTTTTT. Translating gives CASSVAAANTGELFF.

The chain employs TRBV7-9 and TRBJ2-3, with 14 bases identical to TRBD2. CDR1 is SEHNR, CDR2 FQNEAQ, per germline (reference sequence). Trimming at V came to 7 bases and at J to 12 bases, leaving 9 bases not matched to a gene. This CDR3 contains 14 residues. The CDR3 is CASTPSGTSGSQYF. The DNA of the CDR3 is TGTGCCAGCACCCCTTCAGGGACTAGCGGGAGTCAGTATTTT.

This clonotype was picked up a small number of times. The chain joins TRBV20-1 to TRBJ2-2; D not certain. V was shortened by 6 bases and J by 7 bases, with 9 bases between the two germline ends. The germline CDR1 and CDR2 sequences are DFQATT and SNEGSKA (reference sequence). The CDR3 runs 11 residues. The CDR3 loop is CSASRLGELFF. The CDR3 bases are TGCAGTGCCTCCAGGCTCGGGGAGCTGTTTTTT.

The rearrangement uses TRBV14 and TRBJ2-5; D is perhaps TRBD2 (5 bases). Germline V gives CDR1 SGHDN, CDR2 FVKESK. Trimming removed 0 bases at V and 5 bases at J, with 7 bases between. CDR3 size: 13 residues. CDR3 region: CASSQDPGETQYF. For the CDR3, the DNA is TGTGCCAGCAGCCAAGATCCGGGGGAGACCCAGTACTTC. Combining the CDR3 with reference TRBV14 and TRBJ2-5 gives the whole variable domain EAGVTQFPSHSVIEKGQTVTLRCDPISGHDNLYWYRRVMGKEIKFLLHFVKESKQDESGMPNNRFLAERTGGTYSTLKVQPAELEDSGVYFCASSQDPGETQYFGPGTRLLVL.

The genes are TRBV7-8 and TRBJ1-1; a weak D match, TRBD1 (6 bases). The CDR3 loop spans 14 amino acids. Germline V gene data show CDR1 as SGHVS and CDR2 as FQNEAQ. V lost 5 bases and J 4 bases, leaving 14 bases between the germline ends. Written as DNA, the CDR3 is TGTGCCAGCAGCCTACAGGGTGCGGTCACTGAAGCTTTCTTT. Its protein is CASSLQGAVTEAFF.

The rearrangement joins TRBV29-1 to TRBJ1-1; D perhaps matches TRBD1 (6 bases). Germline loops: CDR1 SQVTM, CDR2 ANQGSEA. The CDR3 length is 12 residues. Trimming took off 4 bases at V and 3 bases at J, with 9 bases between the two ends. The CDR3 is CSVGQGHTEAFF. The DNA for the CDR3 is TGCAGCGTTGGTCAGGGGCACACTGAAGCTTTCTTT.

The table lists this clonotype with a few counts. The CDR3 reads CSARSGFGTEAFF. DNA for the CDR3: TGCAGTGCCCGCTCAGGGTTCGGGACTGAAGCTTTCTTT. V is TRBV20-1 and J is TRBJ1-1; weak D call: TRBD1 (5 bases). From germline, CDR1 is DFQATT and CDR2 SNEGSKA (reference sequence). There are 13 residues in the CDR3. Trimming left V 6 bases short and J 5 bases short, with 16 bases between.

The chain is built from TRBV10-3 and TRBJ2-5; 7 nucleotides match TRBD2. Germline lookup yields CDR1 ENHRY and CDR2 SYGVKD. The CDR3 is 13 residues long. Unmatched junction bases numbered 3, after V lost 6 bases and J lost 2 bases. The CDR3 spells CAISRLAQETQYF. DNA for the CDR3: TGTGCCATCAGCCGACTAGCTCAAGAGACCCAGTACTTC.

A single count supports this clonotype. The chain has TRBV14 and TRBJ2-7; no reliable D call. Germline loops: CDR1 SGHDN, CDR2 FVKESK. V shed 2 bases and J shed 7 bases, with 9 bases lying between them. This CDR3 has 12 residues. Here the CDR3 reads CASSQTYWEQYF. The CDR3 bases are TGTGCCAGCAGCCAAACCTACTGGGAGCAGTACTTC.

Comment on this clonotype: Mismatch with germline at one junction end may stem from a read error. The chain carries TRBV5-4 and TRBJ1-4; 9 nucleotides agree with TRBD1. CDR1 is SGHNT and CDR2 is YYREEE in the germline V gene (reference sequence). This CDR3 region has 14 residues. CDR3 sequence: CASSPTGGNEKLFF. CDR3 bases: TGCGCCAGCAGCCCGACAGGGGGTAACGAAAAACTGTTTTTT.

The CDR3 region is CASSITGTNYQPQHF. DNA of the CDR3: TGTGCCAGTAGTATCACGGGGACCAATTATCAGCCCCAGCATTTT. J is TRBJ1-5 and V is TRBV19; tentatively, D is TRBD1 (5 bases). The germline gives CDR1 LNHDA, CDR2 SQIVND (reference sequence). Trimming shortened V by 3 bases and J by 5 bases, and 14 bases separated the two germline ends. CDR3 length: 15 residues. Combining the CDR3 with reference TRBV19 and TRBJ1-5 gives the whole variable domain DGGITQSPKYLFRKEGQNVTLSCEQNLNHDAMYWYRQDPGQGLRLIYYSQIVNDFQKGDIAEGYSVSREKKESFPLTVTSAQKNPTAFYLCASSITGTNYQPQHFGDGTRLSIL.

Notes on this clonotype: The CDR3 end shows no conserved phenylalanine or tryptophan, and so a read error is likely. Because the CDR3's place on the DNA is in doubt, the DNA is left out and the CDR3 is given as listed by TCRdb. The chain joins TRBV2 to TRBJ2-1. CDR1 is SNHLY and CDR2 is FYNNEI in the germline V gene. The CDR3 length equals 8 residues, ends included. The CDR3 here is CAGPDSSI.

V usage is TRBV7-8 and J usage is TRBJ1-6; D unclear. From germline, CDR1 is SGHVS and CDR2 FQNEAQ. V lost 1 base, J lost 11 bases, and 15 bases lay in between. The CDR3 is 15 amino acids. CDR3 in amino acids: CASSLDFQRRAPLHF. CDR3 sequence (DNA): TGTGCCAGCAGCTTAGACTTCCAGCGTAGAGCACCCCTCCACTTT.

V gene TRBV24-1 combines with J gene TRBJ2-7; D ambiguous. With 0 bases removed from V and 2 bases from J, the gap between germline ends came to 10 bases. Germline CDR1 KGHDR, CDR2 SFDVKD. The CDR3 has 15 amino acids. The CDR3 loop is CATSDLQDGTYEQYF. CDR3 DNA sequence: TGTGCCACCAGTGATTTGCAGGACGGCACCTACGAGCAGTACTTC.

The chain links TRBV29-1 to TRBJ2-2; TRBD1 aligns across 7 bases. Germline V gene data show CDR1 as SQVTM and CDR2 as ANQGSEA. This CDR3 is 14 amino acids long. Unmatched junction bases numbered 7, after V lost 6 bases and J lost 3 bases. CDR3 sequence: CSVVKQGYTGELFF. The CDR3 coding sequence is TGCAGCGTCGTAAAACAGGGGTACACCGGGGAGCTGTTTTTT.

The rearrangement uses TRBV7-2 and TRBJ2-5, with 10 bases aligning to TRBD2. This CDR3 comprises 17 residues. V gave up 5 bases and J gave up 3 bases; unmatched junction bases: 12. CDR1 and CDR2 (germline): SGHTA, FQGNSA. CDR3 protein: CASSPFSSGSVKETQYF. The CDR3 region has the DNA TGTGCCAGCAGCCCCTTCTCTAGCGGGAGTGTTAAAGAGACCCAGTACTTC.

This clonotype was counted many times. The rearrangement uses TRBV27 and TRBJ2-7; TRBD2 is a possible D gene (7 bases). The CDR3 runs 14 residues. V was pared by 5 bases and J by 3 bases, with 14 bases between. Germline CDR1 MNHEY, CDR2 SMNVEV (reference sequence). The CDR3: CASSRGASGYEQYF. For the CDR3, the DNA is TGTGCCAGCAGTCGGGGGGCTAGCGGCTACGAGCAGTACTTC.

The chain uses TRBV2 and TRBJ2-7, with TRBD1 matching 7 bases. Per germline, CDR1 SNHLY and CDR2 FYNNEI. CDR3 length: 13 amino acids. Trimming at V came to 6 bases and at J to 6 bases, leaving 8 bases not matched to a gene. The CDR3 nucleotides are TGTGCCAGCAGAGTGACAGGGCTGGGCGAGCAGTACTTC. Amino acid sequence: CASRVTGLGEQYF.